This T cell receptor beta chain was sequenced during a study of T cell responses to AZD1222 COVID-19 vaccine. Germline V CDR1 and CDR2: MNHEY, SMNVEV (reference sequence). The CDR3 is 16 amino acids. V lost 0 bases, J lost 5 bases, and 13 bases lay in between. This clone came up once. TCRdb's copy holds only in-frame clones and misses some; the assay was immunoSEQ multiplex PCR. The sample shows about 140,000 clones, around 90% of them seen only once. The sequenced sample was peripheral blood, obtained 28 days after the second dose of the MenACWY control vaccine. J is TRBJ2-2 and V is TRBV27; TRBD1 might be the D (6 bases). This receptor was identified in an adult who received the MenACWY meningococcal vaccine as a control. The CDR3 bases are TGTGCCAGCAGTTTATCGAGAACAAGGGGGACCGGGGAGCTGTTTTTT. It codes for CASSLSRTRGTGELFF.